The 18 T cell receptor beta chains below all came from one sample that was sequenced in a study of cytomegalovirus exposure and HLA in healthy donors. PCR involved 60 Vbeta and 13 Jbeta primers. Generated by immunoSEQ multiplex PCR, the TCRdb table keeps only in-frame clones and is missing some. This sample carries 150,000 to 200,000 clones, about three quarters of them seen once, and the ten largest clones take around 3%. The sample consisted of PBMCs. These receptors came from a woman in her thirties or forties in good health and CMV-seropositive.

This clone was counted between two and nine times. The chain uses TRBV9 and TRBJ2-4; no definite D call. Germline CDR1 is SGDLS and CDR2 is YYNGEE. The germline V and J ends were trimmed by 0 bases and 6 bases, with 10 bases remaining between them. CDR3 size: 14 residues. The chain's CDR3 is CASSVGGSTNIQYF. The CDR3 bases are TGTGCCAGCAGCGTAGGCGGATCAACAAACATTCAGTACTTC.

This chain connects TRBV7-9 to TRBJ1-1; D not resolved. V was pared by 1 base and J by 1 base, with 7 bases between. Looked up from germline, CDR1 is SEHNR and CDR2 is FQNEAQ (reference sequence). The CDR3 is made up of 14 amino acids. CDR3 nucleotides: TGTGCCAGCAGCTTAGGAGGCGGGAACACTGAAGCTTTCTTT. Translation: CASSLGGGNTEAFF. The full variable domain, with the rest looked up from reference TRBV7-9 and TRBJ1-1, is DTGVSQNPRHKITKRGQNVTFRCDPISEHNRLYWYRQTLGQGPEFLTYFQNEAQLEKSRLLSDRFSAERPKGSFSTLEIQRTEQGDSAMYLCASSLGGGNTEAFFGQGTRLTVV.

The rearrangement joins TRBV10-1 to TRBJ1-4; 7 bases map to TRBD1. V was pared by 2 bases and J by 7 bases, with 4 bases of the junction left unmatched. The CDR3 consists of 14 residues. Germline V CDR1 and CDR2: WNHNN, SYGVQD (reference sequence). Here the CDR3 DNA reads TGCGCCAGCAGTGAGCACAGGGGAGGTGAAAAACTGTTTTTT. Protein sequence: CASSEHRGGEKLFF.

A note on this clone: This sample includes further DNA sequences coding for the same CDR3. The V and J genes are TRBV18 and TRBJ1-2; D is perhaps TRBD1 (6 bases). This CDR3 is built from 13 residues. The germline V and J ends were trimmed by 2 bases and 2 bases, with 6 bases remaining between them. In germline, CDR1 is KGHSH, CDR2 LQKENI. CDR3 bases: TGTGCCAGCTCACCAGACAGGAACTATGGCTACACCTTC. It translates to CASSPDRNYGYTF.

The chain uses TRBV7-2 and TRBJ2-5; perhaps TRBD2 as D (5 bases). Germline V lookup: CDR1 SGHTA, CDR2 FQGNSA. V was shortened by 1 base and J by 2 bases, with 5 bases between the two germline ends. The CDR3 contains 13 residues. The chain's CDR3 is CASSLGLQETQYF. The CDR3 DNA reads TGTGCCAGCAGCTTAGGACTACAAGAGACCCAGTACTTC.

This rearrangement joins TRBV2 to TRBJ1-5; TRBD1 matches at 9 bases. CDR3 length: 14 amino acids. Per germline, CDR1 SNHLY and CDR2 FYNNEI. Losses at the gene ends were 5 bases for V and 4 bases for J; bases not matched to a gene: 3. For the CDR3, the DNA is TGTGCCAGCAGTTCCGGGACAGGGAATCAGCCCCAGCATTTT. Translation: CASSSGTGNQPQHF. Based on the CDR3 plus reference TRBV2 and TRBJ1-5, the full variable domain is EPEVTQTPSHQVTQMGQEVILRCVPISNHLYFYWYRQILGQKVEFLVSFYNNEISEKSEIFDDQFSVERPDGSNFTLKIRSTKLEDSAMYFCASSSGTGNQPQHFGDGTRLSIL.

The rearrangement joins TRBV5-1 to TRBJ1-2; a possible D gene is TRBD1 (5 bases). The V end was cut by 1 base, the J end by 6 bases, with 13 bases between. In germline, CDR1 is SGHRS, CDR2 YFSETQ. This CDR3 region has 14 residues. The CDR3 sequence: CASSLLSGMDGYTF. CDR3 nucleotides: TGCGCCAGCAGCTTGTTGTCAGGGATGGATGGCTACACCTTC.

The rearrangement joins TRBV5-1 to TRBJ2-2; possibly TRBD1 for D (6 bases). V gave up 4 bases and J gave up 0 bases, with 13 bases separating them. Germline assignment: CDR1 SGHRS and CDR2 YFSETQ. The CDR3 is 16 residues long. CDR3 nucleotide sequence: TGCGCCAGCAGCGGCAATAGGACAGCGAACACCGGGGAGCTGTTTTTT. It is translated as CASSGNRTANTGELFF. The complete variable domain, with remaining parts taken from reference TRBV5-1 and TRBJ2-2, reads KAGVTQTPRYLIKTRGQQVTLSCSPISGHRSVSWYQQTPGQGLQFLFEYFSETQRNKGNFPGRFSGRQFSNSRSEMNVSTLELGDSALYLCASSGNRTANTGELFFGEGSRLTVL.

The V gene is TRBV5-1, the J gene TRBJ2-2; 7 nucleotides align to TRBD1. The CDR3 length is 15 residues. Trimming took 2 bases from V and 1 from J; bases not matched to a gene: 2. CDR1 SGHRS and CDR2 YFSETQ come from the germline V gene. The CDR3 region has the DNA TGCGCCAGCAGCTTCAACAGGGGGAACACCGGGGAGCTGTTTTTT. It encodes CASSFNRGNTGELFF.

DNA for the CDR3: TGTGCCTGGAGGAGAGGGCAGGGGTCACCCCTCCACTTT. Its translation: CAWRRGQGSPLHF. The chain couples TRBV30 to TRBJ1-6; a weak D match, TRBD1 (6 bases). There are 13 residues in the CDR3. CDR1 and CDR2 (germline): GTSNPN, SVGIG (reference sequence). V lost 3 bases to trimming and J lost 10 bases, with 13 bases between them. Full variable domain (remainder filled in from reference TRBV30 and TRBJ1-6): SQTIHQWPATLVQPVGSPLSLECTVEGTSNPNLYWYRQAAGRGLQLLFYSVGIGQISSEVPQNLSASRPQDRQFILSSKKLLLSDSGFYLCAWRRGQGSPLHFGNGTRLTVT.

The rearrangement uses TRBV7-9 and TRBJ2-7; 7 nucleotides match TRBD1. Germline V CDR1 and CDR2: SEHNR, FQNEAQ (reference sequence). There are 14 residues in the CDR3. The V and J ends lost 4 bases and 4 bases, in that order; junction bases with no gene match: 7. CDR3 sequence (DNA): TGTGCCAGCAGCTCCGACAGGGCTTATTACGAGCAGTACTTC. Translating gives CASSSDRAYYEQYF.

The chain is built from TRBV30 and TRBJ1-2, with D possibly being TRBD1 (6 bases). CDR1 and CDR2 from the germline V gene are GTSNPN and SVGIG (reference sequence). CDR3 length: 15 amino acids. V lost 0 bases to trimming and J lost 5 bases, with 16 bases between them. CDR3 nucleotides: TGTGCCTGGAGTGTCCTGGACAGCACCCTATATGGCTACACCTTC. Amino acid sequence: CAWSVLDSTLYGYTF.

The rearrangement uses TRBV18 and TRBJ2-5, with D maybe TRBD2 (5 bases). V was clipped by 3 bases and J by 2 bases, with 10 bases between them. Germline values: CDR1 KGHSH, CDR2 LQKENI. This CDR3 has 14 residues. The CDR3 is CASSPPGLQETQYF. CDR3 coding DNA: TGTGCCAGCTCACCCCCTGGACTGCAAGAGACCCAGTACTTC.

Comment on this clone: Within the sample, other DNA sequences also encode this same CDR3. The chain recombines TRBV29-1 with TRBJ2-7; 7 nucleotides align to TRBD1. V was pared by 5 bases and J by 4 bases, with 8 bases of the junction left unmatched. The CDR3 is 13 amino acids. Germline CDR1 and CDR2: SQVTM and ANQGSEA. The CDR3 sequence is CSVKRQGLYEQYF. Written as DNA, the CDR3 is TGCAGCGTTAAAAGACAGGGTCTGTACGAGCAGTACTTC.

The rearrangement links TRBV19 to TRBJ1-3; TRBD1 aligns across 9 bases. This CDR3 spans 14 amino acids. Trimming removed 6 bases from V and 4 bases from J; junction bases left unmatched: 4. Germline CDR1 and CDR2: LNHDA and SQIVND (reference sequence). The CDR3: CASRTGGTGNTIYF. The CDR3 DNA is TGTGCCAGTAGGACAGGGGGAACCGGAAACACCATATATTTT.

The chain links TRBV7-9 to TRBJ1-3, with 8 positions matching TRBD1. Unmatched junction bases numbered 7, after V lost 3 bases and J lost 3 bases. CDR3 size: 16 residues. Germline V gives CDR1 SEHNR, CDR2 FQNEAQ (reference sequence). The DNA for the CDR3 is TGTGCCAGCAGCTTTGGGGGACAGGTCCTTGGAAACACCATATATTTT. It translates to CASSFGGQVLGNTIYF.

The genes are TRBV5-1 and TRBJ2-3; a possible D gene is TRBD2 (6 bases). The CDR3 is 16 residues long. The germline V and J ends were trimmed by 2 bases and 5 bases, with 18 bases remaining between them. Germline V CDR1 and CDR2: SGHRS, YFSETQ. As DNA, the CDR3 is TGCGCCAGCAGCTTAGGCGGGAACAGTGGAGGAGATACGCAGTATTTT. Its protein is CASSLGGNSGGDTQYF.

The rearrangement links TRBV13 to TRBJ2-5; D may be TRBD2 (5 bases). The CDR3 loop spans 15 amino acids. Germline V CDR1 and CDR2: PRHDT, FYEKMQ (reference sequence). V lost 4 bases, J lost 2 bases, and 14 bases lay in between. The CDR3 DNA follows: TGTGCCAGCAGCTCTGGAGGAGGCGGGCAAGAGACCCAGTACTTC. Protein sequence: CASSSGGGGQETQYF.